The TCR beta chain described here comes from a study of blood T cell repertoires in COVID-19. Only in-frame clones appear in the TCRdb table, and some are missing; sequencing was by immunoSEQ multiplex PCR. This sample carries around 370,000 clones, around 89% of them seen once, and the ten largest clones take about 7%. The trim removed 6 bases at V and 7 bases at J, leaving 3 bases unmatched. This CDR3 is 12 amino acids long. Germline assignment: CDR1 KGHSH and CDR2 LQKENI. Sequencing was carried out using peripheral blood. The sequence was collected from a man aged 18 to 29 with active or convalescent COVID-19. The rearrangement joins TRBV18 to TRBJ1-5, with TRBD1 identical over 7 bases. As DNA, the CDR3 is TGTGCCAGCTCGCTACAGGGGCAGCCCCAGCATTTT. This encodes CASSLQGQPQHF.